The subject of this entry is one TCR beta chain. These data originate in a study of blood T cell repertoires in COVID-19. In the study overall: COVID-19 samples, acute and convalescent, were from the United States, Italy and Spain. From T cells, B-cell-depleted T cells, or PBMCs came the material, which was cDNA or gDNA.

Only in-frame clones appear in the TCRdb table, and some are missing; sequencing was by immunoSEQ multiplex PCR. This sample yields under 70,000 clones, of which approximately 80% are seen a single time; about 20% belongs to the top ten. This sequence was found in a man in his 60s with acute or convalescent COVID-19. Sequenced material: peripheral blood.

The CDR3, as DNA: TGTGCCATCAAGGACAGGGTAAAGAACACCGGGGAGCTGTTTTTT. Translation gives CAIKDRVKNTGELFF. This chain uses TRBV10-3 with TRBJ2-2, with 8 bases fitting TRBD1. J was trimmed by 1 base and V by 7 bases; bases with no gene match: 5. The CDR3 runs 15 residues. The germline V gene encodes CDR1 ENHRY and CDR2 SYGVKD.